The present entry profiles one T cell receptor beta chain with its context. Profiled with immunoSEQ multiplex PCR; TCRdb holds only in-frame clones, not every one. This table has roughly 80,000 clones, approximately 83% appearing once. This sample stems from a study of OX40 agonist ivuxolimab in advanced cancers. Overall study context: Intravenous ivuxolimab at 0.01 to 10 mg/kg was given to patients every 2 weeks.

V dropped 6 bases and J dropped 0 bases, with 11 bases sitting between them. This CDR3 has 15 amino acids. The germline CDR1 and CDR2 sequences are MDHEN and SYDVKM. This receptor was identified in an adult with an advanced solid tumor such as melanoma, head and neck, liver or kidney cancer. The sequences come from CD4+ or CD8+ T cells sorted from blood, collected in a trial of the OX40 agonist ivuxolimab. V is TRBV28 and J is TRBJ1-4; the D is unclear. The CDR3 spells CASRGWAPTNEKLFF. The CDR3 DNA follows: TGTGCCAGCAGGGGGTGGGCACCAACTAATGAAAAACTGTTTTTT.